The 21 T cell receptor beta chains below all came from one sample that was sequenced in a study. TCRdb recomputed calls from the 5' RACE reads with MiXCR, one row per CDR3 protein. The sample contains 25,000 to 40,000 distinct CDR3 sequences, about a quarter of which appear only once. Material for sequencing was naive CD4+ T cells sorted from a lymph node. The subset is: naive CD4+ T cells, CD4+CD45RA+CD25-. The receptor set was obtained from a female donor with breast cancer.

This chain links TRBV6-1 with TRBJ2-7; 7 bases fit TRBD1. The CDR3 covers 14 residues. The J segment lost 2 bases and the V segment lost 2 bases, leaving 3 bases of the junction unmatched. Germline assignment: CDR1 MNHNS and CDR2 SASEGT. The CDR3 nucleotides read TGTGCCAGCAGTGAAATCGGGACAGCCTACGAGCAGTACTTC. Translation gives CASSEIGTAYEQYF.

For this clonotype: A single base separates this from a much larger clone, so it may be a read error. The CDR3 DNA is TGTGCCAGCGGTTCCCCCGGACTAGGCCAACGGGAGCAGTACTTC. It specifies CASGSPGLGQREQYF. The chain has TRBV27 and TRBJ2-7, with TRBD2 matching over 7 bases. This CDR3 is 15 amino acids long. From germline, CDR1 is MNHEY and CDR2 SMNVEV (reference sequence). Losses at the gene ends were 8 bases for V and 7 bases for J; bases not matched to a gene: 17.

This chain joins TRBV6-1 and TRBJ1-1; TRBD1 matches 10 bases. Looked up from germline, CDR1 is MNHNS and CDR2 is SASEGT. The CDR3 is 15 residues long. J lost 3 bases, V lost 5 bases, and 6 bases had no gene match. CDR3 coding DNA: TGTGCCAGCAGTCCCCAGACAGGGGGCGACACTGAAGCTTTCTTT. Protein: CASSPQTGGDTEAFF.

This clonotype was detected ten times or more. The rearrangement links TRBV4-1 to TRBJ2-7; D is perhaps TRBD1 or TRBD2 (6 bases each). The CDR3 is 18 amino acids. V gave up 2 bases and J gave up 3 bases, with 23 bases separating them. The germline V gene has CDR1 MGHRA and CDR2 YSYEKL. In DNA form, the CDR3 reads TGCGCCAGCAGCCAAACTTGGGGACCCGGGGGCGCCTACTACGAGCAGTACTTC. Translated: CASSQTWGPGGAYYEQYF.

The chain employs TRBV5-4 and TRBJ2-3, with unresolved D. The CDR3 contains 14 residues. Germline CDR1 is SGHNT and CDR2 is YYREEE (reference sequence). V lost 4 bases, J lost 2 bases, and 11 bases lay in between. CDR3 coding DNA: TGTGCCAGCAGCCCTCTAGGCACCACAGATACGCAGTATTTT. This gives the protein CASSPLGTTDTQYF.

This clonotype has at least ten counts. The chain couples TRBV7-2 to TRBJ2-3; the D gene is possibly TRBD1 (6 bases). The CDR3 loop spans 12 amino acids. V shed 3 bases and J shed 9 bases, with 10 bases lying between them. The germline V gene has CDR1 SGHTA and CDR2 FQGNSA. The CDR3 DNA reads TGTGCCAGCAGCTTGACTCAGGGGACGCAGTATTTT. It codes for CASSLTQGTQYF.

The chain has TRBV5-1 and TRBJ2-5; 8 nucleotides align to TRBD1. Germline V gives CDR1 SGHRS, CDR2 YFSETQ. V shed 0 bases and J 3 bases; nucleotides not matched to a gene: 10. There are 17 residues in the CDR3. CDR3 sequence: CASSLGLLDRAEETQYF. CDR3 sequence (DNA): TGCGCCAGCAGCTTGGGACTGCTGGACAGGGCCGAAGAGACCCAGTACTTC.

By share of the sample, this clonotype is medium-sized. The chain joins TRBV12-3 or TRBV12-4 to TRBJ2-5, with 7 positions matching TRBD1. Trimming removed 5 bases from V and 4 bases from J; junction bases left unmatched: 4. CDR3 length: 13 residues. For the CDR3, the DNA is TGTGCCAGCAGTCCCGACAGGGTAGAGACCCAGTACTTC. Its protein is CASSPDRVETQYF.

Concerning this clonotype itself: Mismatch with germline at one junction end may stem from a read error. The chain couples TRBV20-1 to TRBJ2-1; D not resolved. This CDR3 comprises 14 residues. Germline CDR1 and CDR2: DFQATT and SNEGSKA (reference sequence). CDR3 in DNA: TGCGGTGCTAGAGCCCCCAATGACCACAATGAGCAGTTCTTC. Its protein is CGARAPNDHNEQFF.

This sequence joins TRBV7-9 and TRBJ2-2, with D possibly being TRBD2 (6 bases). Trimming pared 7 bases from V and 2 bases from J, leaving 11 bases between. This CDR3 is 14 amino acids long. Germline CDR1 and CDR2: SEHNR and FQNEAQ (reference sequence). The CDR3 is CASNGGTNTGELFF. The CDR3 DNA follows: TGTGCCAGCAATGGAGGGACCAACACCGGGGAGCTGTTTTTT.

The rearrangement links TRBV20-1 to TRBJ2-7; 11 nucleotides agree with TRBD2. The germline V gene has CDR1 DFQATT and CDR2 SNEGSKA (reference sequence). CDR3 size: 14 residues. V shed 5 bases, J shed 7 bases, and the junction held 10 bases outside the gene matches. CDR3 amino acids: CSARGLAGMGEQYF. The CDR3 nucleotides read TGCAGTGCTCGCGGACTAGCGGGTATGGGGGAGCAGTACTTC.

The chain has TRBV15 and TRBJ2-5, with D perhaps matching TRBD1 (5 bases). V lost 6 bases, J lost 2 bases, and 16 bases lay in between. The germline V gene encodes CDR1 LNHNV and CDR2 YYDKDF (reference sequence). The CDR3 has 15 residues. CDR3 coding DNA: TGTGCCACCAGGACTCGGCCGACAGAACAAGAGACCCAGTACTTC. It is translated as CATRTRPTEQETQYF.

V usage is TRBV7-9 and J usage is TRBJ2-1, with 9 bases lining up with TRBD2. The CDR3 totals 15 residues. Unmatched junction bases numbered 6, after V lost 5 bases and J lost 4 bases. Per germline, CDR1 SEHNR and CDR2 FQNEAQ (reference sequence). Here the CDR3 DNA reads TGTGCCAGCAGCCCTTTAGCGGGAGCTTACAATGAGCAGTTCTTC. Translation gives CASSPLAGAYNEQFF.

This clonotype was detected only a few times. This chain connects TRBV20-1 to TRBJ2-3; D may be TRBD2 (5 bases). Per the germline V gene, CDR1 is DFQATT and CDR2 is SNEGSKA (reference sequence). The CDR3 sequence is 12 residues long. The CDR3 DNA follows: TGCAGCAGGACGCGGGGCACAGATACGCAGTATTTT. Translating gives CSRTRGTDTQYF.

Comments on this clonotype: One junction end disagrees with the germline gene, perhaps due to a read error. The chain recombines TRBV4-1 with TRBJ2-5; TRBD2 aligns across 9 bases. The CDR3 sequence is 17 residues long. The germline CDR1 and CDR2 sequences are MGHRA and YSYEKL. The CDR3 DNA is TGCGCCAGCGGCCAGGTGGCTAGCGGGGAATACCAAGAGACCCAGTACTTC. Its translation is CASGQVASGEYQETQYF.

To note about this clonotype: This may be a read error: a much more frequent sequence differs by one nucleotide. This chain links TRBV6-2 or TRBV6-3 with TRBJ2-1; D might be TRBD2 (6 bases). The CDR3 runs to 16 residues. Per the germline V gene, CDR1 is MNHEY and CDR2 is SVGEGT. The CDR3 coding sequence is TGTGTCAGCAGTTACGCTTTTACTAGCACCGGGGGTGAGCAGTTCTTC. This gives the protein CVSSYAFTSTGGEQFF.

The chain combines TRBV5-1 with TRBJ1-2, with 8 bases identical to TRBD1. V lost 0 bases and J lost 5; bases outside the gene matches: 3. The CDR3 runs 14 residues. Per germline, CDR1 SGHRS and CDR2 YFSETQ. The CDR3 reads CASSLVDREYGYTF. In DNA form, the CDR3 reads TGCGCCAGCAGCTTGGTGGACAGGGAGTATGGCTACACCTTC.

This clonotype was observed a handful of times. The gene calls are TRBV9 and TRBJ2-5; 8 bases are a match to TRBD1. V shed 0 bases, J shed 1 base, and the junction held 5 bases outside the gene matches. Germline-derived CDR1 and CDR2 are SGDLS and YYNGEE. CDR3 length: 16 residues. The chain's CDR3 is CASSVERQGIQETQYF. The CDR3 bases are TGTGCCAGCAGCGTAGAGAGACAGGGGATCCAAGAGACCCAGTACTTC.

The chain has TRBV7-9 and TRBJ2-7; a weak D match, TRBD2 (5 bases). The V and J ends lost 5 bases and 1 base respectively, with 12 bases between them. Germline CDR1 and CDR2: SEHNR and FQNEAQ (reference sequence). The CDR3 covers 14 residues. This CDR3 is CASSPGELSYEQYF. For the CDR3, the DNA is TGTGCCAGCAGCCCCGGGGAGCTTTCCTACGAGCAGTACTTC. Drawing the rest from reference TRBV7-9 and TRBJ2-7, the complete variable domain is DTGVSQNPRHKITKRGQNVTFRCDPISEHNRLYWYRQTLGQGPEFLTYFQNEAQLEKSRLLSDRFSAERPKGSFSTLEIQRTEQGDSAMYLCASSPGELSYEQYFGPGTRLTVT.

Remarks on this clonotype: Since a much larger clone is just one base distant, this may be a read error. The rearrangement joins TRBV10-1 to TRBJ2-1; possibly TRBD2 for D (6 bases). CDR3 length equals 17 residues. Germline assignment: CDR1 WNHNN and CDR2 SYGVQD (reference sequence). The CDR3 DNA reads TGCGCCAGCAGTAAGTCGTATAATCGGGAGCGGAGCAATGAGCAGTTCTTC. This gives the protein CASSKSYNRERSNEQFF.

This clonotype appeared a few times. One junction end does not reproduce the germline sequence, and a read error may be involved. The J gene is TRBJ2-7, the V gene TRBV12-3 or TRBV12-4; tentative D call: TRBD1 (6 bases). The CDR3 contains 14 residues. The CDR3 nucleotides read TGTACCAGCAGTGCAGGGGATCGCGCCTACGAGCAGTACTTC. It specifies CTSSAGDRAYEQYF.